The 30 T cell receptor beta chains presented below share a single source sample, sequenced in a study of T-cell reconstitution after alpha-beta-depleted transplantation in children. The TCRbeta library was prepared with unique molecular identifiers. TCRdb re-called the PCR reads with MiXCR, one entry per CDR3 protein. The table lists a few hundred thousand distinct CDR3 sequences, about an eighth of them singletons, with around 2.2% in the top ten. The source material was PBMCs, mostly from graft donor cells, sampled 360 days after TCRalphabeta/CD19-depleted stem cell transplant. The receptors originated from a male patient between 10 and 17 years old who had a stem cell transplant for acute myeloid leukemia, so the T cells may come from the graft donor.

This clonotype was observed a few times. V usage is TRBV29-1 and J usage is TRBJ2-3, with 7 bases matching TRBD2. The CDR3 contains 16 residues. V lost 3 bases to trimming and J lost 4 bases; unmatched junction nucleotides: 13. Per germline, CDR1 SQVTM and CDR2 ANQGSEA. CDR3 coding DNA: TGCAGCGTTGACGGCAGTGGGGGGGAGGGTCCAGATACGCAGTATTTT. Residues: CSVDGSGGEGPDTQYF.

V and J are TRBV6-2 or TRBV6-3 and TRBJ2-1; no reliable D call. The CDR3 has 14 amino acids. With 6 bases removed from V and 1 base from J, the gap between germline ends came to 10 bases. Germline CDR1 reads MNHEY; CDR2 reads SVGEGT. The CDR3 is CASRTEQSYNEQFF. DNA of the CDR3: TGTGCCAGCAGAACGGAGCAGTCCTACAATGAGCAGTTCTTC.

This clonotype appeared many times. J is TRBJ1-2 and V is TRBV3-1; the D is unclear. The V end lost 0 bases, the J end lost 3 bases, and 5 bases lay between the germline ends. The CDR3 runs 13 residues. Germline V lookup: CDR1 LGHDT, CDR2 YNNKEL (reference sequence). The CDR3 DNA is TGTGCCAGCAGCCAAGAAAAGTACTATGGCTACACCTTC. This sequence encodes CASSQEKYYGYTF. Complete variable domain (other parts from reference TRBV3-1 and TRBJ1-2): DTAVSQTPKYLVTQMGNDKSIKCEQNLGHDTMYWYKQDSKKFLKIMFSYNNKELIINETVPNRFSPKSPDKAHLNLHINSLELGDSAVYFCASSQEKYYGYTFGSGTRLTVV.

This clonotype was seen only a few times. This chain links TRBV20-1 with TRBJ2-1; 14 nucleotides match TRBD2. The V and J ends lost 4 bases and 6 bases, in that order; junction bases with no gene match: 5. The germline CDR1 and CDR2 sequences are DFQATT and SNEGSKA (reference sequence). The CDR3 length is 15 residues. Written as DNA, the CDR3 is TGCAGTGCTAACCGACTAGCGGGAGGGGGCAATGAGCAGTTCTTC. Translating gives CSANRLAGGGNEQFF.

J is TRBJ2-1 and V is TRBV11-2; TRBD2 aligns across 12 bases. V was pared by 2 bases and J by 4 bases, with 18 bases of the junction left unmatched. The CDR3 runs 21 residues. Germline CDR1 is SGHAT and CDR2 is FQNNGV. CDR3 in DNA: TGTGCCAGCAGCTTACTCCGCCGGCTAGCGGGAGGGGTCCCACTTTACAATGAGCAGTTCTTC. Residues: CASSLLRRLAGGVPLYNEQFF.

This clonotype appeared many times. This chain uses TRBV18 with TRBJ2-1; 8 nucleotides agree with TRBD2. Germline lookup yields CDR1 KGHSH and CDR2 LQKENI. The CDR3 length is 14 residues. Germline trimming cut 3 bases from V and 2 bases from J; bases unmatched to any gene: 0. The CDR3 nucleotides are TGTGCCAGCTCACCGGGACTAGCCTACAATGAGCAGTTCTTC. It yields the protein CASSPGLAYNEQFF.

The V call is TRBV6-2 or TRBV6-3, the J call TRBJ2-5, with 12 bases matching TRBD2. CDR3 length: 20 amino acids. V shed 0 bases and J 1 base; nucleotides not matched to a gene: 12. Germline CDR1 reads MNHEY; CDR2 reads SVGEGT. In nucleotides, the CDR3 is TGTGCCAGCAGTTACTCCGCCCCCCTGACTAGCGGGAGTGTCCAAGAGACCCAGTACTTC. This codes for CASSYSAPLTSGSVQETQYF.

This rearrangement joins TRBV29-1 to TRBJ2-1, with D possibly being TRBD1 (5 bases). Trimming stripped 4 bases from V and 7 bases from J, with 17 bases between. Germline CDR1 and CDR2: SQVTM and ANQGSEA. The CDR3 is 14 residues long. Here the CDR3 reads CSVGGWTHRNEQFF. The CDR3 DNA reads as TGCAGCGTTGGGGGCTGGACCCATAGGAATGAGCAGTTCTTC.

This clonotype was picked up a small number of times. The chain is built from TRBV20-1 and TRBJ2-7; D unresolved. The germline V and J ends were trimmed by 4 bases and 2 bases, with 12 bases remaining between them. Germline V gives CDR1 DFQATT, CDR2 SNEGSKA (reference sequence). The CDR3 extends over 13 amino acids. The DNA for the CDR3 is TGCAGTGCTAAGATGCCACCCCCCTACGAGCAGTACTTC. Its translation: CSAKMPPPYEQYF.

The chain has TRBV6-2 or TRBV6-3 and TRBJ2-5; TRBD2 matches at 11 bases. This CDR3 contains 14 residues. With V trimmed by 5 bases and J by 5 bases, 4 bases remained unmatched. Germline V lookup: CDR1 MNHEY, CDR2 SVGEGT. In DNA form, the CDR3 reads TGTGCCAGCAGTCGACTAGCGGGGACGGAGACCCAGTACTTC. It codes for CASSRLAGTETQYF.

The V and J genes are TRBV4-3 and TRBJ2-7; maybe TRBD2 (6 bases). From germline, CDR1 is LGHNA and CDR2 YSLEER. V lost 0 bases, J lost 2 bases, and 20 bases lay in between. The CDR3 sequence is 18 residues long. The DNA of the CDR3 is TGCGCCAGCAGCCAAGATCTTTTTTTCGGGGGACGGACCTACGAGCAGTACTTC. It codes for CASSQDLFFGGRTYEQYF.

The chain joins TRBV7-6 to TRBJ2-1, with TRBD1 identical over 9 bases. Germline values: CDR1 SGHVS, CDR2 FNYEAQ. The junction had 6 bases not matched to a gene; V was cut back by 4 bases and J by 8 bases. This CDR3 is 14 amino acids long. In nucleotides, the CDR3 is TGTGCCAGCAGCTCCCGGGACAGGGTCTATGAGCAGTTCTTC. Translating it yields CASSSRDRVYEQFF. Complete variable domain (other parts from reference TRBV7-6 and TRBJ2-1): GAGVSQSPRYKVTKRGQDVALRCDPISGHVSLYWYRQALGQGPEFLTYFNYEAQQDKSGLPNDRFSAERPEGSISTLTIQRTEQRDSAMYRCASSSRDRVYEQFFGPGTRLTVL.

V is TRBV11-2 and J is TRBJ2-1; 12 bases are shared with TRBD2. The germline gives CDR1 SGHAT, CDR2 FQNNGV. The CDR3 has 14 amino acids. Trimming at V came to 5 bases and at J to 9 bases, leaving 5 bases not matched to a gene. The CDR3 region is CASSPSGRAFEQFF. DNA for the CDR3: TGTGCCAGCAGCCCTAGCGGGAGGGCCTTTGAGCAGTTCTTC.

This clonotype was detected many times. The J gene is TRBJ2-1, the V gene TRBV11-1, with D maybe TRBD2 (6 bases). In germline, CDR1 is SGHAT, CDR2 FQDESV (reference sequence). Between the trimmed V and J ends, which lost 3 bases and 4 bases, there was a span of 16 bases. CDR3 size: 16 residues. CDR3 sequence: CASSLRSGGEYNEQFF. The CDR3, as DNA: TGTGCCAGCAGCTTGCGTAGCGGAGGCGAGTACAATGAGCAGTTCTTC.

In its sample, this clonotype was seen many times. This chain uses TRBV21-1 with TRBJ2-7; the D call in the table, TRBD1, was not verified against the DNA. TRBV21-1 is reported as a pseudogene. The length of the CDR3 is 17 residues. The CDR3 DNA follows: TGTGCCAGCAGCGCAATCTCCGGACAGGGGACCCCCTACGAGCAGTACTTC. Translated: CASSAISGQGTPYEQYF.

At least ten counts were recorded for this clonotype. V gene TRBV28 combines with J gene TRBJ2-7; possible D gene TRBD2, 7 bases. CDR1 and CDR2 (germline): MDHEN, SYDVKM. The CDR3 consists of 12 residues. Trimming stripped 6 bases from V and 10 bases from J, with 16 bases between. The CDR3, as DNA: TGTGCCAGCAGCAACCCCGGGGGGCCTCAGTACTTC. The encoded protein is CASSNPGGPQYF.

This clonotype was seen at least ten times. This chain joins TRBV6-2 or TRBV6-3 and TRBJ2-7, with 7 bases that match TRBD2. The CDR3 spans 13 residues. Per germline, CDR1 MNHEY and CDR2 SVGEGT. Germline trimming cut 7 bases from V and 3 bases from J; bases unmatched to any gene: 6. For the CDR3, the DNA is TGTGCCAGCAACCCCGGACTAGTCTACGAGCAGTACTTC. It encodes CASNPGLVYEQYF.

The rearrangement joins TRBV4-3 to TRBJ2-7; 12 bases map to TRBD2. This CDR3 has 18 residues. With V trimmed by 0 bases and J by 0 bases, 6 bases remained unmatched. Germline CDR1 reads LGHNA; CDR2 reads YSLEER. DNA of the CDR3: TGCGCCAGCAGCCAAGAAAGGCCGACTAGCGGGAGCTCCTACGAGCAGTACTTC. This encodes CASSQERPTSGSSYEQYF.

This clonotype was detected only a few times. The V and J genes are TRBV5-1 and TRBJ2-2, with 10 bases identical to TRBD1. Germline lookup yields CDR1 SGHRS and CDR2 YFSETQ. The CDR3 runs to 16 residues. With 2 bases clipped from V and 4 bases from J, the junction kept 5 bases outside the gene matches. CDR3 region: CASSLRTGGGTGELFF. CDR3 DNA sequence: TGCGCCAGCAGCTTACGGACAGGGGGAGGCACCGGGGAGCTGTTTTTT.

This clonotype was seen only a few times. It may be a read error: a sequence one base away is much more abundant. The genes are TRBV5-1 and TRBJ2-6; no firm D call. V was clipped by 0 bases and J by 2 bases, with 6 bases between them. From germline, CDR1 is SGHRS and CDR2 YFSETQ. The CDR3 runs 15 residues. CDR3 residues: CASSLVLAGANVLTF. In nucleotides, the CDR3 is TGCGCCAGCAGCTTGGTGCTAGCTGGGGCCAACGTCCTGACTTTC.

The chain uses TRBV11-1 and TRBJ2-1, with 7 bases fitting TRBD1. CDR1 is SGHAT, CDR2 FQDESV, per germline (reference sequence). Trimming cost V 5 bases and J 7 bases; bases outside gene matches: 8. The CDR3 consists of 14 residues. The CDR3 reads CASSPWTGWNEQFF. The DNA for the CDR3 is TGTGCCAGCAGCCCGTGGACAGGTTGGAATGAGCAGTTCTTC.

This clonotype has only a few counts. V gene TRBV28 combines with J gene TRBJ1-5; D is undetermined. This CDR3 has 15 residues. Germline V gene lookup returns CDR1 MDHEN and CDR2 SYDVKM. With 1 base removed from V and 0 bases from J, the gap between germline ends came to 7 bases. The CDR3 DNA sequence: TGTGCCAGCAGTTTATACAGTCATAGCAATCAGCCCCAGCATTTT. Its protein is CASSLYSHSNQPQHF.

This clonotype turned up a few times. The genes are TRBV6-5 and TRBJ2-7; maybe TRBD1 (6 bases). This CDR3 is 14 amino acids long. V was cut by 2 bases and J by 7 bases, with 15 bases left in between. Germline V gene lookup returns CDR1 MNHEY and CDR2 SVGAGI. The DNA for the CDR3 is TGTGCCAGCAGTTACCCCGGACAGCTCTTAGAGCAGTACTTC. Its translation: CASSYPGQLLEQYF.

This chain uses TRBV6-2 or TRBV6-3 with TRBJ2-2, with D hard to call. With 6 bases removed from V and 4 bases from J, the gap between germline ends came to 9 bases. CDR1 and CDR2 from the germline V gene are MNHEY and SVGEGT. The CDR3 runs to 13 residues. CDR3 coding DNA: TGTGCCAGCAGACAAGCTTCCACCGGGGAGCTGTTTTTT. Its protein product is CASRQASTGELFF.

The V and J genes are TRBV5-1 and TRBJ2-7, with 15 bases identical to TRBD2. CDR3 length: 17 amino acids. Germline CDR1 reads SGHRS; CDR2 reads YFSETQ. Unmatched junction bases numbered 5, after V lost 4 bases and J lost 0 bases. The CDR3 loop is CASSTGLAGGSSYEQYF. Here the CDR3 DNA reads TGCGCCAGCAGCACTGGACTAGCGGGAGGGAGCTCCTACGAGCAGTACTTC. Complete variable domain (other parts from reference TRBV5-1 and TRBJ2-7): KAGVTQTPRYLIKTRGQQVTLSCSPISGHRSVSWYQQTPGQGLQFLFEYFSETQRNKGNFPGRFSGRQFSNSRSEMNVSTLELGDSALYLCASSTGLAGGSSYEQYFGPGTRLTVT.

This clonotype was recorded at least ten times. V and J are TRBV28 and TRBJ2-5, with TRBD1 matching over 9 bases. Germline V CDR1 and CDR2: MDHEN, SYDVKM. This CDR3 region has 15 residues. V shed 4 bases and J 5 bases; nucleotides not matched to a gene: 8. The CDR3 sequence is CASSSSGQGFETQYF. Written as DNA, the CDR3 is TGTGCCAGCAGTTCTTCTGGACAGGGGTTCGAGACCCAGTACTTC.

This clonotype was seen only a few times. V usage is TRBV27 and J usage is TRBJ2-2; D is perhaps TRBD2 (6 bases). This CDR3 comprises 15 residues. Germline V CDR1 and CDR2: MNHEY, SMNVEV (reference sequence). The germline V and J ends were trimmed by 0 bases and 6 bases, with 11 bases remaining between them. For the CDR3, the DNA is TGTGCCAGCAGTTTATCCCCCCGGGGGTCCGGGGAGCTGTTTTTT. Translated: CASSLSPRGSGELFF.

This clonotype turned up a few times. The chain has TRBV19 and TRBJ2-3; D call uncertain. This CDR3 has 19 residues. V was shortened by 6 bases and J by 1 base, with 26 bases between the two germline ends. The germline gives CDR1 LNHDA, CDR2 SQIVND (reference sequence). CDR3 amino acids: CASSLPLHPQVIRTDTQYF. CDR3 DNA sequence: TGTGCCAGTAGCCTTCCCCTTCACCCACAAGTGATCCGCACAGATACGCAGTATTTT.

This clonotype was observed a few times. This chain uses TRBV5-1 with TRBJ2-6, with TRBD1 identical over 8 bases. Looked up from germline, CDR1 is SGHRS and CDR2 is YFSETQ. The CDR3 runs to 19 residues. After removal of 5 bases from V and 4 bases from J, the junction contained 17 bases not matched to a gene. The CDR3 reads CASSSFRDRLFSGANVLTF. CDR3 nucleotides: TGCGCCAGCAGTTCTTTCCGGGACAGGCTCTTCTCAGGGGCCAACGTCCTGACTTTC.

The V and J genes are TRBV29-1 and TRBJ2-1; TRBD2 matches 11 bases. The CDR3 has 15 residues. Germline V gene data show CDR1 as SQVTM and CDR2 as ANQGSEA. V lost 6 bases and J lost 7; bases outside the gene matches: 11. In DNA, the CDR3 is TGCAGCGTAACCCTACTAGCGGGAGTGTCTAATGAGCAGTTCTTC. Its translation: CSVTLLAGVSNEQFF.